Listed below are T cell receptor beta chains from one sample, sequenced in a study of human CD8 memory T cell subsets. One entry per CDR3 protein, without DNA, is what TCRdb gives after re-calling the 5' RACE reads. The table lists 9,000 to 15,000 distinct CDR3 sequences. The sample consisted of CD8+ T cells from PBMCs. Receptor source: a human donor in good health. CDR3s include the opening cysteine and the closing phenylalanine or tryptophan. Each record gives: clone size, J gene, V gene, CDR3 protein. A clone size is listed for some rows: how often the clone was seen (once, few, many), or a class if it is expanded.

clone size: -
J gene: TRBJ2-7
V gene: TRBV4-1
CDR3 protein: CASSQDPPSEQYF

clone size: -
J gene: TRBJ2-2
V gene: TRBV27
CDR3 protein: CASSLPGLAGLNTGELFF

clone size: -
J gene: TRBJ2-7
V gene: TRBV7-9
CDR3 protein: CASRPSYSSYEQYF

clone size: -
J gene: TRBJ1-5
V gene: TRBV28
CDR3 protein: CASRLTHTTNQPQHF

clone size: medium-sized
J gene: TRBJ1-2
V gene: TRBV4-3
CDR3 protein: CASSQDDSDRDYGYTF

clone size: medium-sized
J gene: TRBJ2-5
V gene: TRBV6-2/TRBV6-3
CDR3 protein: CASSPLAGANQETQYF

clone size: -
J gene: TRBJ1-2
V gene: TRBV6-5
CDR3 protein: CASSSDSVANYGYTF

clone size: -
J gene: TRBJ2-1
V gene: TRBV7-2
CDR3 protein: CASSLSAGGSNEQFF

clone size: -
J gene: TRBJ2-1
V gene: TRBV20-1
CDR3 protein: CSAPPGQGTEQFF

clone size: -
J gene: TRBJ2-7
V gene: TRBV4-1
CDR3 protein: CASSPRIQDEQYF

clone size: -
J gene: TRBJ2-7
V gene: TRBV9
CDR3 protein: CASSVTGDTYEQYF

clone size: -
J gene: TRBJ2-5
V gene: TRBV9
CDR3 protein: CASSVALAGQETQYF

clone size: large
J gene: TRBJ2-7
V gene: TRBV18
CDR3 protein: CASPARDLPYEQYF

clone size: -
J gene: TRBJ2-1
V gene: TRBV6-5
CDR3 protein: CASSKTGFHEQFF

clone size: -
J gene: TRBJ2-2
V gene: TRBV15
CDR3 protein: CATSRDPPTSGRRNTGELFF

clone size: -
J gene: TRBJ2-7
V gene: TRBV4-1
CDR3 protein: CASSQVAGTGDYEQYF

clone size: -
J gene: TRBJ2-2
V gene: TRBV28
CDR3 protein: CASSLGRNTGFRLFRSTGELFF

clone size: -
J gene: TRBJ2-2
V gene: TRBV25-1
CDR3 protein: CASSLTGVAGELFF

clone size: -
J gene: TRBJ2-5
V gene: TRBV5-1
CDR3 protein: CASNLRTGKETQYF

clone size: -
J gene: TRBJ2-1
V gene: TRBV12-3/TRBV12-4
CDR3 protein: CASSLIQRGEVVQFF

clone size: -
J gene: TRBJ2-2
V gene: TRBV7-9
CDR3 protein: CASRSRLENTGELFF

clone size: -
J gene: TRBJ2-7
V gene: TRBV4-1
CDR3 protein: CASSQVRGGYEQYF

clone size: large
J gene: TRBJ2-2
V gene: TRBV7-3
CDR3 protein: CASSLIPGGATTGELFF

clone size: -
J gene: TRBJ2-7
V gene: TRBV7-9
CDR3 protein: CASSPNPFGAGEQYF

clone size: -
J gene: TRBJ2-1
V gene: TRBV15
CDR3 protein: CATSRDRGYNEQFF

clone size: medium-sized
J gene: TRBJ2-1
V gene: TRBV5-1
CDR3 protein: CASSLGGGSLGEQFF

clone size: medium-sized
J gene: TRBJ2-6
V gene: TRBV6-5
CDR3 protein: CASSTQPQTLSGANVLTF

clone size: -
J gene: TRBJ1-1
V gene: TRBV7-6
CDR3 protein: CASSGQQGMNTEAFF

clone size: -
J gene: TRBJ2-3
V gene: TRBV27
CDR3 protein: CASSLVAGQSTDTQYF

clone size: -
J gene: TRBJ2-7
V gene: TRBV4-1
CDR3 protein: CASSLQGIPYEQYF

clone size: -
J gene: TRBJ2-2
V gene: TRBV7-6
CDR3 protein: CASSPGLAGVAGELFF

clone size: -
J gene: TRBJ2-5
V gene: TRBV9
CDR3 protein: CASSPGGSQETQYF

clone size: -
J gene: TRBJ1-1
V gene: TRBV14
CDR3 protein: CASSQWDIDTEAFF

clone size: -
J gene: TRBJ1-5
V gene: TRBV28
CDR3 protein: CASSIGQGFRQPQHF

clone size: -
J gene: TRBJ2-7
V gene: TRBV27
CDR3 protein: CASSLLVGQGAIYEQYF

clone size: -
J gene: TRBJ2-7
V gene: TRBV4-1
CDR3 protein: CASSQVAGLAYEQYF

clone size: -
J gene: TRBJ2-5
V gene: TRBV6-2/TRBV6-3
CDR3 protein: CASKPWLRGDQETQYF

clone size: -
J gene: TRBJ1-5
V gene: TRBV19
CDR3 protein: CASSITSNQPQHF

clone size: -
J gene: TRBJ2-1
V gene: TRBV5-4
CDR3 protein: CASSLEWASGGYYNEQFF

clone size: -
J gene: TRBJ1-3
V gene: TRBV10-2
CDR3 protein: CASSAGRGNTIYF

clone size: medium-sized
J gene: TRBJ1-2
V gene: TRBV28
CDR3 protein: CAQRGGDRGYTF

clone size: -
J gene: TRBJ1-1
V gene: TRBV7-9
CDR3 protein: CASRSPGINTEAFF

clone size: -
J gene: TRBJ2-7
V gene: TRBV20-1
CDR3 protein: CSAQGLAVNADGEQYF

clone size: medium-sized
J gene: TRBJ2-7
V gene: TRBV20-1
CDR3 protein: CSANGLAAYEQYF

clone size: -
J gene: TRBJ1-4
V gene: TRBV5-1
CDR3 protein: CASRFSSNEKLFF

clone size: -
J gene: TRBJ2-7
V gene: TRBV7-3
CDR3 protein: CASSPKAGDAYEQYF

clone size: -
J gene: TRBJ2-3
V gene: TRBV7-8
CDR3 protein: CASSLGPLAGSTDTQYF

clone size: -
J gene: TRBJ2-7
V gene: TRBV5-1
CDR3 protein: CASSLAPTGAYEQYF

clone size: -
J gene: TRBJ1-2
V gene: TRBV6-2/TRBV6-3
CDR3 protein: CASNYEGKGGYTF

clone size: -
J gene: TRBJ1-2
V gene: TRBV13
CDR3 protein: CASSLVAQGNYGYTF

clone size: -
J gene: TRBJ1-3
V gene: TRBV20-1
CDR3 protein: CSARDTGTASGNTIYF

clone size: -
J gene: TRBJ1-2
V gene: TRBV28
CDR3 protein: CASSSPGPYTF

clone size: -
J gene: TRBJ2-4
V gene: TRBV7-6
CDR3 protein: CASSLEPPGRGIENIQYF

clone size: -
J gene: TRBJ1-2
V gene: TRBV12-3/TRBV12-4
CDR3 protein: CASSLFFAAEGYTF